This T cell receptor beta chain stems from a study of neoadjuvant anti-PD-1 for oral cavity cancer (dated by TCRdb to about 2021). As for the study more broadly: Before curative-intent surgical resection, most patients were given three to four biweekly doses of nivolumab at 3 mg/kg. Patients with complete response, partial response or stable disease by RECIST 1.1 were defined as responders, whereas patients with progression were defined as non-responders. Patients without progression received a fourth nivolumab dose around day 43 and underwent definitive surgical resection on days 50-56. There were roughly 11 patients in the parent correlative cohort, and the response rate was roughly 33%. Beyond this particular receptor, the publication reports: Greater tumor shrinkage correlated with larger post-treatment sizes of preexisting intratumoral clones, which suggests that expansion of preexisting clones contributed to response. Only a few patients per response group were included in the TCR analyses, and larger cohorts for validation were called for by the authors. A higher pretreatment blood Treg/Th17 ratio correlated with both higher pretreatment blood TCRbeta clonality and lower post-treatment tumor TCRbeta clonality.

Tumor libraries used mostly 4.5 to 5 ug of input genomic DNA for survey sequencing, with two replicates per sample. The immunoSEQ hsTCRbeta kit was used to prepare TCRbeta libraries according to the manufacturer's instructions. An Illumina NovaSeq 6000 S4 flow cell was used to sequence the final libraries, which had first been combined to 3 nM. The study's own analysis went as follows. The immunoSEQ Analyzer was used for raw data preprocessing and quality control. The analysis was limited to productive rearrangements, and each clonotype was defined by a unique CDR3 amino acid sequence. Repertoire clonality was estimated as the Gini-Simpson index, which was calculated using the R package tcR. Gini indices were compared with Student's t test, and associations with tumor size change were assessed by Pearson correlation. This immuneACCESS table, as held by TCRdb, lists in-frame sequences with V and J called but not all clones. Of the missing ones, under half trace to an unresolved V gene in checked studies; the others have no known cause. That table is the source of V, J and clone size, and D and trimming were worked out from the DNA. The sample yields tens of thousands of clones; 26% were counted once. Clones ranked in the top ten supply roughly a sixth of the sample.

V loses 8 bases, J loses 0 bases, and the germline ends lie 8 bases apart. CDR3 length: 13 amino acids, cysteine to phenylalanine. Solely the CDR3 DNA is kept, with 39 bases framed from the first base. Sequences MNHEY (CDR1) and SMNVEV (CDR2) are obtained from the germline V gene (reference sequence). This clone was observed a handful of times. No antigen is known for it. No base quality information exists; no much larger clone differs at one position. This specimen's time point label, interpreted: after neoadjuvant nivolumab, at surgical resection. Patients were newly diagnosed with stage II-IVA oral cavity squamous cell carcinoma and had received no prior systemic or radiation treatment. Everyone in the cohort had locally advanced, HPV-negative oral cavity squamous cell carcinoma. The samples were drawn from a longitudinal correlative study tied to a single-arm phase II trial testing neoadjuvant nivolumab in oral cavity squamous cell carcinoma. Genomic DNA-based TCRbeta sequencing was performed on subject-matched pre- and post-treatment PBMCs and tumors from three responders and three non-responders. For tumor tissue, genomic DNA extraction relied on the Maxwell RSC DNA from Tissue kit.

The sample in question was tumor tissue, obtained after nivolumab (anti-PD-1) treatment. Recombination connected TRBV27 to TRBJ1-5, with an unclear D gene assignment. The TCR comes from a person aged 35-79 years with oral cavity squamous cell carcinoma. The bases are TGTGCCAGCGCCCGATATAGCAATCAGCCCCAGCATTTT. This yields the protein CASARYSNQPQHF.